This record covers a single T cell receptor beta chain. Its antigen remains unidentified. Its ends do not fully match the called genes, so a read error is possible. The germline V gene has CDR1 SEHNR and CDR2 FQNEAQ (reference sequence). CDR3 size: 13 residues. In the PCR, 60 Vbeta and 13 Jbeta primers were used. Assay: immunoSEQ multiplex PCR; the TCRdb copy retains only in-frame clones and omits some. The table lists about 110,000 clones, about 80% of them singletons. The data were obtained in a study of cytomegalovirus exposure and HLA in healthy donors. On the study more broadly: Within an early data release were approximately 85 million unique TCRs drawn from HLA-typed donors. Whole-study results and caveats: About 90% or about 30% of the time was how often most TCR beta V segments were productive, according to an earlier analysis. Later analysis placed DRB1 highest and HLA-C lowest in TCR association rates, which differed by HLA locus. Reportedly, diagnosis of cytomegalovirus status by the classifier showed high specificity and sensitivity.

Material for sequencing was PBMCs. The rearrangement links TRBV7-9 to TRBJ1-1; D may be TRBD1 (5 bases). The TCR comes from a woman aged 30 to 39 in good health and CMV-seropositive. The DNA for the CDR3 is TGTTCCAGCAGCATAGACAGCAACACTGAAGCTTTCTTT. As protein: CSSSIDSNTEAFF.